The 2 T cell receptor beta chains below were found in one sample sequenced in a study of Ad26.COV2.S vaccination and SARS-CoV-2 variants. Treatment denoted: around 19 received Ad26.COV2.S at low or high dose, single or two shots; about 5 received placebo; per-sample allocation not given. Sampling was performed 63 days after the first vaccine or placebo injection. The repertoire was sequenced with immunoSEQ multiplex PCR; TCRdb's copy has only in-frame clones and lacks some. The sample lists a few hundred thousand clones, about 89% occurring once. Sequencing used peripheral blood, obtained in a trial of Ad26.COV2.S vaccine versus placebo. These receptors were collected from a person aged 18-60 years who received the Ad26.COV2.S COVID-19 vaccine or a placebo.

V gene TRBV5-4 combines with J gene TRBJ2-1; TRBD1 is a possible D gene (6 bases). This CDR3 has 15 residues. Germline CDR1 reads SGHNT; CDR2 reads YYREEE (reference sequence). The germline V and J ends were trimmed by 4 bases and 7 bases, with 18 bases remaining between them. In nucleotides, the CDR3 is TGTGCCAGCAGCAGGTCGACAGGTACCTGGAATGAGCAGTTCTTC. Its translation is CASSRSTGTWNEQFF.

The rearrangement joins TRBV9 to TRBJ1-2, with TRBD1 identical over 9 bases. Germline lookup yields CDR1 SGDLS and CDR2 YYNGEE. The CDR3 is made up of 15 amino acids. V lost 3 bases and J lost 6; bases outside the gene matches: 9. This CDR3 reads CASSALDRGIDGYTF. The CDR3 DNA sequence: TGTGCCAGCAGCGCACTGGACAGGGGAATTGATGGCTACACCTTC.